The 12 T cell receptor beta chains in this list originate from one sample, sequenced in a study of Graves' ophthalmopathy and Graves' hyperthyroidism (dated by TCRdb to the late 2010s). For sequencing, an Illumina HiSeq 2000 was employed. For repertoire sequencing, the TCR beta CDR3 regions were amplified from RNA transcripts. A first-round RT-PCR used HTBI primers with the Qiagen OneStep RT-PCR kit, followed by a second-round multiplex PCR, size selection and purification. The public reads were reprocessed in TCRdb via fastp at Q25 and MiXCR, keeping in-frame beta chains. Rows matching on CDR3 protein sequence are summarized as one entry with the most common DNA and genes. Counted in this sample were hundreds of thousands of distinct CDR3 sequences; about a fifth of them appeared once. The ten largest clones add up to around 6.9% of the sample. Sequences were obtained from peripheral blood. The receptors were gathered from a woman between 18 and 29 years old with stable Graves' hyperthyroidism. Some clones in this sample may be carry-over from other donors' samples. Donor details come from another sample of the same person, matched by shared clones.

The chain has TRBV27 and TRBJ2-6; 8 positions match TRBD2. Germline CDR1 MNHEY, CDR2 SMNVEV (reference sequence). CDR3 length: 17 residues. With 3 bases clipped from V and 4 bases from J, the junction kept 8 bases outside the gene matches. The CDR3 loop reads CASSFWLAGSGANVLTF. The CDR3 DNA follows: TGTGCCAGCAGTTTTTGGCTAGCGGGCTCCGGGGCCAACGTCCTGACTTTC.

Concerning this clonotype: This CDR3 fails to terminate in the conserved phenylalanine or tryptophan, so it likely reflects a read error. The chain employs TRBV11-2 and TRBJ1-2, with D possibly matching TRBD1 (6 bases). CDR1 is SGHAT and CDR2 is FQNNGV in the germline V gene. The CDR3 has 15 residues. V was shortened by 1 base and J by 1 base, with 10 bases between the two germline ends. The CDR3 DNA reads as TGTGCCAGCAGCTTAGTGAGGGGGAGTAACTATGGCTACACCTCC. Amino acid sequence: CASSLVRGSNYGYTS.

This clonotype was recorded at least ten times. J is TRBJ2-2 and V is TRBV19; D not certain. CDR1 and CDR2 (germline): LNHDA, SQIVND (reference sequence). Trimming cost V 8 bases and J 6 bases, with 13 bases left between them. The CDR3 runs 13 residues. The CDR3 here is CASEPARAGELFF. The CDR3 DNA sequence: TGTGCCAGTGAGCCCGCGAGAGCCGGGGAGCTGTTTTTT.

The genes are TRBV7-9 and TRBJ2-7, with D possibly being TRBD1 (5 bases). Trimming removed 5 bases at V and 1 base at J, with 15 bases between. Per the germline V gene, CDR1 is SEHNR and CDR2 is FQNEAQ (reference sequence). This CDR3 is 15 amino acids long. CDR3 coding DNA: TGTGCCAGCAGCCCCTACGCTGGGGCGTCCTACGAGCAGTACTTC. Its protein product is CASSPYAGASYEQYF. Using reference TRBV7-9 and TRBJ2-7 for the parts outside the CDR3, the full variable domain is DTGVSQNPRHKITKRGQNVTFRCDPISEHNRLYWYRQTLGQGPEFLTYFQNEAQLEKSRLLSDRFSAERPKGSFSTLEIQRTEQGDSAMYLCASSPYAGASYEQYFGPGTRLTVT.

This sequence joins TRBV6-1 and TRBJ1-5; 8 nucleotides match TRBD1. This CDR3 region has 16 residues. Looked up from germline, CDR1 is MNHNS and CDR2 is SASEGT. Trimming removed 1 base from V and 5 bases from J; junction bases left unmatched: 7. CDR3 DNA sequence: TGTGCCAGCAGTGAAGGACCGGGACAGGCTTATCAGCCCCAGCATTTT. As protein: CASSEGPGQAYQPQHF.

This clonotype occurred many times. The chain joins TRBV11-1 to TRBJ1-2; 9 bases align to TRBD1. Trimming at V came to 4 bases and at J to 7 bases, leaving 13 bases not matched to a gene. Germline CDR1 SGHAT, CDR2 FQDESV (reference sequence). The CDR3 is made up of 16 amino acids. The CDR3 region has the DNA TGTGCCAGCAGCTCCCCCGCCGGACAGGGGAGTTCTGGCTACACCTTC. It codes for CASSSPAGQGSSGYTF.

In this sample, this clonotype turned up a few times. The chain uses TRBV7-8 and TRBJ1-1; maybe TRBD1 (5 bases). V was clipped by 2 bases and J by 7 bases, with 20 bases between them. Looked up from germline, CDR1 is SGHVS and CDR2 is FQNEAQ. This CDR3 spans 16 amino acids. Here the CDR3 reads CASSLWGLGSLGEAFF. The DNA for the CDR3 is TGTGCCAGCAGCTTATGGGGCTTGGGTTCCCTTGGTGAAGCTTTCTTT.

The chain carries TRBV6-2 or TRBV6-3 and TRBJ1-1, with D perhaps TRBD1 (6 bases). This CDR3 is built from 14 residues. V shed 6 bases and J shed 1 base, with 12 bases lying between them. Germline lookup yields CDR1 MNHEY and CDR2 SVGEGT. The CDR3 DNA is TGTGCCAGCAGGCAATCGACAGGGAACACTGAAGCTTTCTTT. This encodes CASRQSTGNTEAFF.

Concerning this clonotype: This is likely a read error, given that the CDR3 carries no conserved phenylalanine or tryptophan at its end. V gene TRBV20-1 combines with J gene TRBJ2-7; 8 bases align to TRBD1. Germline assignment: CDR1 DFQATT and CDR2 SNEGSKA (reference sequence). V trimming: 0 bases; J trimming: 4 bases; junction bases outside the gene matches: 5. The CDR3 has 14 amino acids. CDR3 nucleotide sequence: TGCAGTGCTAGAGACTCCGGGACAGGTTACGAGCAGTACTAC. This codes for CSARDSGTGYEQYY.

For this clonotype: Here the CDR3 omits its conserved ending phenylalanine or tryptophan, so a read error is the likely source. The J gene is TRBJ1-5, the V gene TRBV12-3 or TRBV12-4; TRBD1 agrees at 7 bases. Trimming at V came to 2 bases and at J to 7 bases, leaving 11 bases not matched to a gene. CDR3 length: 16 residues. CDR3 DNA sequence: TGTGCCAGCAGTTTATCCGACAGGGTTGGGTTACAGCCCCAGCATGTT. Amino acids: CASSLSDRVGLQPQHV.

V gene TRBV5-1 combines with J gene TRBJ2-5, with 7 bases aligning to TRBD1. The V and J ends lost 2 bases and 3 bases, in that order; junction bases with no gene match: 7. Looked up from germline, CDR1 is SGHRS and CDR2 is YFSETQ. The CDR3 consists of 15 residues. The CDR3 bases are TGCGCCAGCAGCTTCGTTGACAGGGTAGAAGAGACCCAGTACTTC. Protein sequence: CASSFVDRVEETQYF.

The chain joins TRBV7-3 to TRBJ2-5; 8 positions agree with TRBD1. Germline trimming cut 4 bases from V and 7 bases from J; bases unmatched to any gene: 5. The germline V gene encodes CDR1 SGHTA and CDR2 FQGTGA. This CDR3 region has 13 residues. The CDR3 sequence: CASSSTGDGTQYF. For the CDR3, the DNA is TGTGCCAGCAGCTCGACAGGGGACGGGACCCAGTACTTC.